This TCR beta chain originates from a study of blood T cell repertoires in COVID-19. Study-wide context: Some COVID-19 samples were acute and others convalescent; all came from the United States, Italy and Spain. The cDNA or gDNA used as material had been derived from T cells, B-cell-depleted T cells, or PBMCs.

Original analysis: Estimation of nucleated cell counts relied on the amplification of reference gene primers. Generated by immunoSEQ multiplex PCR, the TCRdb table keeps only in-frame clones and is missing some. V and J calls and clone size follow that table, whereas D and trimming were derived from the DNA. The table includes about 200,000 clones, around nine tenths detected once. The CDR3 covers 13 residues. The junction had 8 bases not matched to a gene; V was cut back by 5 bases and J by 8 bases. Germline CDR1 SNHLY, CDR2 FYNNEI. Input material: peripheral blood. The chain is built from TRBV2 and TRBJ1-2, with 7 nucleotides matching TRBD1. This sequence originates from a man aged 35-49 years with acute or convalescent COVID-19. The CDR3 sequence is CASSSQGSRGYTF. The CDR3 DNA follows: TGTGCCAGCAGTTCACAGGGGTCGAGAGGCTACACCTTC.